This T cell receptor (beta chain) was recovered during a study of blood T cell repertoires in COVID-19. The overall study: T cells, B-cell-depleted T cells, or PBMCs supplied cDNA or gDNA.

Generated by immunoSEQ multiplex PCR, the TCRdb table keeps only in-frame clones and is missing some. The profile shows about 140,000 clones, about 80% of them singletons. V was pared by 4 bases and J by 4 bases, with 15 bases between. The CDR3 loop spans 14 amino acids. The germline gives CDR1 SGHRS, CDR2 YFSETQ. Participants were aged about 18 to 95 years, lived in roughly 25 US areas, and enrolled virtually. Participants had their cohort set by participant-reported clinical history. The clonotype was recovered from a woman between 45 and 60 years old who had recovered from COVID-19. Sample: PBMCs or T cells enriched from blood (not recorded which). The chain has TRBV5-1 and TRBJ2-7; TRBD1 is a possible D gene (5 bases). The CDR3 bases are TGCGCCAGCAGCACCGGACACAGGTTGTACGAGCAGTACTTC. Protein sequence: CASSTGHRLYEQYF. Based on the CDR3 plus reference TRBV5-1 and TRBJ2-7, the full variable domain is KAGVTQTPRYLIKTRGQQVTLSCSPISGHRSVSWYQQTPGQGLQFLFEYFSETQRNKGNFPGRFSGRQFSNSRSEMNVSTLELGDSALYLCASSTGHRLYEQYFGPGTRLTVT.